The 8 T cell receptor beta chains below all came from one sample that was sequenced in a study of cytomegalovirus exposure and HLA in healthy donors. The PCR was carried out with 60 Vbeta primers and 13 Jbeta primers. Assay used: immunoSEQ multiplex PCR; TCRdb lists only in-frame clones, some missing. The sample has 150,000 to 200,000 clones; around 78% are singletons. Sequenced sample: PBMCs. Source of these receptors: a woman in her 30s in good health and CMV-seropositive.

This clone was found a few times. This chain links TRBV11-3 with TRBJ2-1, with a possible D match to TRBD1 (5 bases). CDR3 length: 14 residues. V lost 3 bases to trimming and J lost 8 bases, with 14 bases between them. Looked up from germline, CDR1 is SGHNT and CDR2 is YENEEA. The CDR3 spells CASSLQGFLDEQFF. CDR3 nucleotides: TGTGCCAGCAGCTTGCAGGGTTTCTTGGATGAGCAGTTCTTC. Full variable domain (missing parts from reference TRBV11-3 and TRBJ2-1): EAGVVQSPRYKIIEKKQPVAFWCNPISGHNTLYWYLQNLGQGPELLIRYENEEAVDDSQLPKDRFSAERLKGVDSTLKIQPAELGDSAVYLCASSLQGFLDEQFFGPGTRLTVL.

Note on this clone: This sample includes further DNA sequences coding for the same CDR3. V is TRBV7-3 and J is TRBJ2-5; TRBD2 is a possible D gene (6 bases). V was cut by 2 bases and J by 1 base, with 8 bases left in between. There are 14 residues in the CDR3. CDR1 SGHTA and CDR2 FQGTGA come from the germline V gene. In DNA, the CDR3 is TGTGCCAGCAGCTTAGGTAGCGGCCAAGAGACCCAGTACTTC. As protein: CASSLGSGQETQYF.

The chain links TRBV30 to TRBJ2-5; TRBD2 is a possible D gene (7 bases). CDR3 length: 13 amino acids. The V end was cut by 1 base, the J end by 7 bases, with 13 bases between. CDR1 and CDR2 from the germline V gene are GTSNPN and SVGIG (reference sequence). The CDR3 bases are TGTGCCTGGAGTGCCGGAGGGGGGGTGACCCAGTACTTC. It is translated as CAWSAGGGVTQYF.

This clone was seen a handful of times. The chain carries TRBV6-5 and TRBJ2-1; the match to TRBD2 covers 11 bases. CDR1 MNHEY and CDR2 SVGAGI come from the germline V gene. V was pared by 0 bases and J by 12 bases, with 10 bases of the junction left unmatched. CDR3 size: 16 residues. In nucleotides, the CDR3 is TGTGCCAGCAGTTACTCGGTAGCGGGAGGGTTTCGGGTGCAGTTCTTC. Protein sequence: CASSYSVAGGFRVQFF.

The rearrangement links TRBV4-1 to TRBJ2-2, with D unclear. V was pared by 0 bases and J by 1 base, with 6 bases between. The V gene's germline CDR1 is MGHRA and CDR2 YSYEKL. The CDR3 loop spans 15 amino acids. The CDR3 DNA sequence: TGCGCCAGCAGCCAAGAGGCAGTGAACACCGGGGAGCTGTTTTTT. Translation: CASSQEAVNTGELFF.

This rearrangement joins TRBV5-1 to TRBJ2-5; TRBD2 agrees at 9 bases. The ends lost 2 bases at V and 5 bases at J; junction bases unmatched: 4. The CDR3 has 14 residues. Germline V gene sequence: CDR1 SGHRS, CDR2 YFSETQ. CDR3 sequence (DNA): TGCGCCAGCAGCTTCTCTAGCGGGGAGGAGACCCAGTACTTC. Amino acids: CASSFSSGEETQYF. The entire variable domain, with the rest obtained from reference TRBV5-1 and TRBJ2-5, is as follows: KAGVTQTPRYLIKTRGQQVTLSCSPISGHRSVSWYQQTPGQGLQFLFEYFSETQRNKGNFPGRFSGRQFSNSRSEMNVSTLELGDSALYLCASSFSSGEETQYFGPGTRLLVL.

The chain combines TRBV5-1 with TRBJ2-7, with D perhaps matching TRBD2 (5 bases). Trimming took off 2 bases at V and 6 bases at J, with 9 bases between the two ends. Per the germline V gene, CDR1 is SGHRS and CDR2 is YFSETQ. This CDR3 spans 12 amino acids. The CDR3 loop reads CASSFTGIEQYF. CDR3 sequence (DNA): TGCGCCAGCAGCTTTACCGGGATCGAGCAGTACTTC. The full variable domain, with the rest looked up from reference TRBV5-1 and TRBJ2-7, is KAGVTQTPRYLIKTRGQQVTLSCSPISGHRSVSWYQQTPGQGLQFLFEYFSETQRNKGNFPGRFSGRQFSNSRSEMNVSTLELGDSALYLCASSFTGIEQYFGPGTRLTVT.

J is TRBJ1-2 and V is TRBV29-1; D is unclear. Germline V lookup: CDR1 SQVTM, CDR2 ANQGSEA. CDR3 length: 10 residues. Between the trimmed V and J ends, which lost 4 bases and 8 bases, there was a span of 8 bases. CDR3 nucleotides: TGCAGCGTTGCGGGTATCGGCTACACCTTC. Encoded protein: CSVAGIGYTF.